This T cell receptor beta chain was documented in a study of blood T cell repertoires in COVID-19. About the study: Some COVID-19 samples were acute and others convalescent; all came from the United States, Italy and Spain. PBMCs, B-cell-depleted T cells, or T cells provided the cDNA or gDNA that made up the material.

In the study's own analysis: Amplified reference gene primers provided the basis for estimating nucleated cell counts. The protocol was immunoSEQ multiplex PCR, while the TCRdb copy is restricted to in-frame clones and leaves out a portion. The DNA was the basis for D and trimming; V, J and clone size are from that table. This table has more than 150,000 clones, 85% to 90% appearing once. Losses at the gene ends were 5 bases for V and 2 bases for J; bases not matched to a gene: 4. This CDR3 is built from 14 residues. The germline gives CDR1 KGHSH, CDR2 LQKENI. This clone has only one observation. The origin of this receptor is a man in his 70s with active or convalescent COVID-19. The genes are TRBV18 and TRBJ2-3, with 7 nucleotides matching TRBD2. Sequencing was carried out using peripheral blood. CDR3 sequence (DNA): TGTGCCAGCTCAACCCGGGAGGTCACAGATACGCAGTATTTT. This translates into CASSTREVTDTQYF. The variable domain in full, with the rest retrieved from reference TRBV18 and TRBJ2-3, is NAGVMQNPRHLVRRRGQEARLRCSPMKGHSHVYWYRQLPEEGLKFMVYLQKENIIDESGMPKERFSAEFPKEGPSILRIQQVVRGDSAAYFCASSTREVTDTQYFGPGTRLTVL.